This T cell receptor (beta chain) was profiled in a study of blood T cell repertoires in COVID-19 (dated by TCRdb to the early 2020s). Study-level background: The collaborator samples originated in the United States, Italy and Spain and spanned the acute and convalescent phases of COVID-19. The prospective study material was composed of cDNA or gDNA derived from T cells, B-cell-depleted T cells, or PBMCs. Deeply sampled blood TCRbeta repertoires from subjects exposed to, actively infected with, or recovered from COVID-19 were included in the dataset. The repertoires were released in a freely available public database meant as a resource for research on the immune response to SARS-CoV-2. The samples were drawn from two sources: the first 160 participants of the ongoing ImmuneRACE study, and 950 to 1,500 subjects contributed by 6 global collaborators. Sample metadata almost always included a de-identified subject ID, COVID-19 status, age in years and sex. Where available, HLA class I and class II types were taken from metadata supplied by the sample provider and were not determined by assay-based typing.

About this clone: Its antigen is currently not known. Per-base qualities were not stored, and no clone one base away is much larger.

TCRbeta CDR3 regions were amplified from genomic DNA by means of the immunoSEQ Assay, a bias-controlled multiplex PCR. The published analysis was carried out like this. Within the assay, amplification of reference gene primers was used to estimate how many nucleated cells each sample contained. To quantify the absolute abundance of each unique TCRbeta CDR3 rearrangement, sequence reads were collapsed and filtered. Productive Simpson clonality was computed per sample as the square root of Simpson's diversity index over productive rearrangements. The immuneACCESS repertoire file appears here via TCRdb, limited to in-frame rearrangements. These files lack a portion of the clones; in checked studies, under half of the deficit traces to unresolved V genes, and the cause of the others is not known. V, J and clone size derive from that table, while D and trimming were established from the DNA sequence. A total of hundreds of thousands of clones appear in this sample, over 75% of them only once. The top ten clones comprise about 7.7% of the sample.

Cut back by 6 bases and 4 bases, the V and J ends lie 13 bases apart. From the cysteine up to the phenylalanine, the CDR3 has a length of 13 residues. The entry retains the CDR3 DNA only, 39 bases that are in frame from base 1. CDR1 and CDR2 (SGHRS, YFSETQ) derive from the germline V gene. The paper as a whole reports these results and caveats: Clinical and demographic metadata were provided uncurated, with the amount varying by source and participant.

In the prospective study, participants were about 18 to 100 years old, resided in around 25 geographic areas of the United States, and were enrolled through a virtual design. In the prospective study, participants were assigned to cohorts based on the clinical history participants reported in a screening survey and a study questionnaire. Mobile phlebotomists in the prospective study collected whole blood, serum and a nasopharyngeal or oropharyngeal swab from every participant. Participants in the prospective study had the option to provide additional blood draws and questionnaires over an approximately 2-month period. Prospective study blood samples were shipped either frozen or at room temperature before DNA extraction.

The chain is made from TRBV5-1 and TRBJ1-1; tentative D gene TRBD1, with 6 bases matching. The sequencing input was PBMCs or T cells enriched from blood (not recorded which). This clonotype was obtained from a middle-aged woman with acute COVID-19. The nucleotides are TGCGCCAGCAACGACAGGCCGACCACTGAAGCTTTCTTT. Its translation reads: CASNDRPTTEAFF.